Below, one T cell receptor (beta chain) is given with its context. These data come from a study of blood T cell repertoires in COVID-19. In the study's own analysis: It was from reference gene primer amplification that nucleated cell counts were estimated. This table comes from immunoSEQ multiplex PCR, and its TCRdb copy is limited to in-frame clones, with some not included. The V and J calls and the clone size are those of that table, but D and trimming were determined from the DNA. Of some 73,000 clones in the sample, roughly 84% are singletons; the top ten hold 28%. The CDR3 is 12 amino acids. Between the trimmed V and J ends, which lost 0 bases and 5 bases, there was a span of 6 bases. CDR1 is SGHDT, CDR2 YYEEEE, per germline.

The TCR originated in a human donor in a cohort sampled during active COVID-19. The gene calls are TRBV5-6 and TRBJ2-7, with D possibly TRBD2 on 5 matching bases. Sample: peripheral blood. CDR3 amino acids: CASSLASHEQYF. CDR3 in DNA: TGTGCCAGCAGCTTGGCTAGCCACGAGCAGTACTTC.